The TCR beta chain described here comes from a study of T cells in Graves' hyperthyroidism and ophthalmopathy. The source material, RNA transcripts, was used to amplify TCR beta CDR3 regions. HTBI primers drove first-round RT-PCR of the TCR CDR3. Each CDR3 protein gets one entry after TCRdb re-called the multiplex PCR reads with MiXCR. The table includes hundreds of thousands of distinct CDR3 sequences, more than 15% detected once. Germline CDR1 and CDR2: SNHLY and FYNNEI. This CDR3 spans 14 amino acids. Trimming took 8 bases from V and 6 from J, leaving 17 bases between them. This clonotype was seen ten or more times.

This chain connects TRBV2 to TRBJ2-1; D is undetermined. The TCR comes from a young woman with Graves' hyperthyroidism. Sequencing was carried out using blood. This CDR3 is CASLGRKPGNEQFF. The CDR3 DNA follows: TGTGCCAGCTTAGGCAGGAAACCAGGCAATGAGCAGTTCTTC.